The 2 T cell receptor beta chains presented below share a single source sample, sequenced in a study of spatial heterogeneity in lung cancer (dated by TCRdb to between 2019 and 2020). Libraries were made using 5' RACE. The run used a NextSeq 500. TCRdb reprocessed the public reads (quality trimming at Q25 with fastp, clone calling with MiXCR) and kept in-frame beta chains. When rows share a CDR3 protein, they turn into one entry using the most common DNA and genes. Counted in this sample were roughly 110,000 distinct CDR3 sequences; 10% to 12% of them appeared once. Roughly 24% of the sample belongs to the ten largest clones. Read against the paper, the sample's time point label means: blood at routine non-recurrence follow-up after resection. Sequenced here: PBMCs, sampled at follow-up. The receptors stem from a female donor with early-stage non-small cell lung cancer.

In this sample, this clonotype turned up a few times. The chain carries TRBV21-1 and TRBJ1-6; TRBD1, the D gene given by the table, was not confirmed from the DNA. TRBV21-1 is classified as a pseudogene. This CDR3 is 15 amino acids long. This CDR3 is CASSKAGQGNSPLHF. Here the CDR3 DNA reads TGTGCCAGCAGCAAAGCCGGTCAGGGGAATTCACCCCTCCACTTT.

This clonotype was counted only a few times. CDR3 amino acids: CASSPTDRVFNQPQHF. In DNA form, the CDR3 reads TGTGCCAGCAGTCCTACGGACAGGGTGTTCAATCAGCCCCAGCATTTT. V and J are TRBV27 and TRBJ1-5, with 8 bases that match TRBD1. Germline CDR1 MNHEY, CDR2 SMNVEV (reference sequence). The V segment lost 5 bases and the J segment 3 bases; nucleotides outside the gene matches: 9. The CDR3 totals 16 residues.